This T cell receptor (beta chain) was sequenced during a study of shared clonotypes between healthy human individuals. PCR replicates performed on unsorted PBMC used roughly 300 ng DNA, 30,000 or so T cell genomes. Ten immunoSEQ deep assay plates held the unsorted PBMC DNA. TCRdb keeps only in-frame clones here, not all; method: immunoSEQ multiplex PCR. The table lists some 530,000 clones, 70% to 80% of them singletons. Whole-study results and caveats: The researchers took only blood, and tissue repertoires probably look different.

Comments on this clone: Its specificity is unknown.

V gave up 8 bases and J gave up 4 bases, with 17 bases separating them. Germline assignment: CDR1 MNHEY and CDR2 SVGAGI. The CDR3 has 14 amino acids. The TCR sequence derives from a woman aged 40-49 years in good health. Some clones in this sample may be carry-over from other donors' samples. Sample: PBMCs. This chain connects TRBV6-5 to TRBJ1-2, with D unclear. In DNA, the CDR3 is TGTGCCAGCGCCCCCCAGAGGGATAGCTATGGCTACACCTTC. It codes for CASAPQRDSYGYTF.